A few counts support the clone carrying this T cell receptor beta chain. Here immunoSEQ multiplex PCR was the method, and the copy in TCRdb shows in-frame clones only, minus some. This table holds 20,000 to 25,000 clones, roughly four fifths found once. The V and J ends lost 6 bases and 7 bases, in that order; junction bases with no gene match: 3. The CDR3 has 11 amino acids. CDR1 and CDR2 (germline): DFQATT, SNEGSKA (reference sequence). These data are taken from a study of sequential checkpoint blockade in melanoma. The treatment denotes: randomized to nivolumab then ipilimumab (arm A) or the reverse (arm B). None of the patients previously received DNA-damaging chemotherapy.

Source: CD8+ T cells sorted from blood (inferred from file names), taken from a patient given nivolumab and ipilimumab in sequence. The chain is built from TRBV20-1 and TRBJ2-1; TRBD2 agrees at 7 bases. This receptor was identified in a human donor with melanoma. This CDR3 is CSASAGNEQFF. CDR3 nucleotides: TGCAGTGCCTCAGCGGGAAATGAGCAGTTCTTC.